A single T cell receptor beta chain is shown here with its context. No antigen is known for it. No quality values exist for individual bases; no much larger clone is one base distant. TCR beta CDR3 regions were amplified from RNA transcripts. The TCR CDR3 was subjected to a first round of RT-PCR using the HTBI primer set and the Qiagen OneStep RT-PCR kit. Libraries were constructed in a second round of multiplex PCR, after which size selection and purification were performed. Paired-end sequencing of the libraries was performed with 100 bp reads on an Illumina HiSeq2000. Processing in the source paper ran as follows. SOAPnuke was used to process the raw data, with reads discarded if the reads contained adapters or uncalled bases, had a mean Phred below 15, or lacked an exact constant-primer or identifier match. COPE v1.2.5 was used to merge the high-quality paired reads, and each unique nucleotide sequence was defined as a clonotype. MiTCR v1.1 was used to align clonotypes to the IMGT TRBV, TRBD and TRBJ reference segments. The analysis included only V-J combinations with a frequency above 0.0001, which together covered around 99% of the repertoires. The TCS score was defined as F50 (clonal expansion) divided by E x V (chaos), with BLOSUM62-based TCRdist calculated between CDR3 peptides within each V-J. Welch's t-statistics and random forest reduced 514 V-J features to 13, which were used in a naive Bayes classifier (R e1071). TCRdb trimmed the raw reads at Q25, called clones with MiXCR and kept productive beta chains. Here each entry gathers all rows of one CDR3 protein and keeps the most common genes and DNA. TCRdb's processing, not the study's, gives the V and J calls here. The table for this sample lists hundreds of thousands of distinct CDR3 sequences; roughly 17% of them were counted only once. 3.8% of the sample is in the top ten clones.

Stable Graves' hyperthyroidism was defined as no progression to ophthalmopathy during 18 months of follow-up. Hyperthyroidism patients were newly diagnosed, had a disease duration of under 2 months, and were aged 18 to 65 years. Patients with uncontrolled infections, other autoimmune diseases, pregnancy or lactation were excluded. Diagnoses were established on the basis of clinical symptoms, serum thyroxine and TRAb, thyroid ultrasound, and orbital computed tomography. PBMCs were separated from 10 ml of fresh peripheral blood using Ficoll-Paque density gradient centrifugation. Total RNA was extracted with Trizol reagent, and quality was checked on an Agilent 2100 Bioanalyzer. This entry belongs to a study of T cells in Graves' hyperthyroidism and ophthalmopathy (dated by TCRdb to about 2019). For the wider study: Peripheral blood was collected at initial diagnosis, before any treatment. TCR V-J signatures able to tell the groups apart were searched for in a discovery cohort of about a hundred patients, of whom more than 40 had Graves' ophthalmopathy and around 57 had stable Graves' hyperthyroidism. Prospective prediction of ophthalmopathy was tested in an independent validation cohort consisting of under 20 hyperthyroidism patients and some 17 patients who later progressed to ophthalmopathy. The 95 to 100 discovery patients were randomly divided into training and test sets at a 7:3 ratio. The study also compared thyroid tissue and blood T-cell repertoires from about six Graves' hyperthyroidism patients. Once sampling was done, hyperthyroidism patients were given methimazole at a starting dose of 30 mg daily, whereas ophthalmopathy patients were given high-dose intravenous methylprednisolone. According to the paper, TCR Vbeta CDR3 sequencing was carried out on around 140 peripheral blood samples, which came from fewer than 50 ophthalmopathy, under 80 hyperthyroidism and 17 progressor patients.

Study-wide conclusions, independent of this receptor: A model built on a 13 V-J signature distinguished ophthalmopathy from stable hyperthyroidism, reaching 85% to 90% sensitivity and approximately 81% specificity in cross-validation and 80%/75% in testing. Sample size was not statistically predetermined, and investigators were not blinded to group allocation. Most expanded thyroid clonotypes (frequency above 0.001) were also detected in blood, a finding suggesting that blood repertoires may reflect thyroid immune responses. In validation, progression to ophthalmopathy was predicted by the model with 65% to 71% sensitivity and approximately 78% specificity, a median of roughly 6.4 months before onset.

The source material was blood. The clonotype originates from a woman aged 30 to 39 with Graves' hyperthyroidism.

The DNA reads TGTGCCAGCAAAGTCCCGAGGGGTTCCAATCAGCCCCAGCATTTT. Its amino acids are CASKVPRGSNQPQHF. The V and J genes are TRBV28 and TRBJ1-5; TRBD1 is perhaps the D gene, given 5 matching bases. The CDR3, from cysteine to phenylalanine, totals 15 residues. The read is trimmed to its CDR3 DNA, 45 bases read in frame from base 1. The CDR1 and CDR2 encoded by the germline V gene are MDHEN and SYDVKM. V and J lose 7 bases and 3 bases, and a span of 16 bases separates them. The full variable domain, completed from the reference TRBV28 and TRBJ1-5 proteins outside the CDR3, reads DVKVTQSSRYLVKRTGEKVFLECVQDMDHENMFWYRQDPGLGLRLIYFSYDVKMKEKGDIPEGYSVSREKKERFSLILESASTNQTSMYLCASKVPRGSNQPQHFGDGTRLSIL.